One sample yielded the 7 T cell receptor beta chains listed below, sequenced in a study of OX40 agonist ivuxolimab in advanced cancers. Produced via immunoSEQ multiplex PCR; TCRdb's table is partial and in-frame only. The data show more than 40,000 clones, with 65% to 85% seen just once and 2% to 2.5% held by the top ten. This specimen consisted of CD4+ or CD8+ T cells sorted from blood, obtained in a trial of the OX40 agonist ivuxolimab. The receptors come from an adult with an advanced solid tumor such as melanoma, head and neck, liver or kidney cancer.

This chain uses TRBV4-1 with TRBJ2-5, with D tentatively TRBD2 (6 bases). Trimming took off 4 bases at V and 5 bases at J, with 11 bases between the two ends. Per the germline V gene, CDR1 is MGHRA and CDR2 is YSYEKL. The CDR3 runs to 13 residues. The CDR3 protein is CASSRTRGETQYF. CDR3 sequence (DNA): TGCGCCAGCAGCCGCACCCGGGGGGAGACCCAGTACTTC.

The chain carries TRBV7-9 and TRBJ2-7; D is uncertain. The ends were cut back, 4 bases at V and 6 bases at J, with 13 bases in the middle. CDR3 length equals 13 residues. Germline assignment: CDR1 SEHNR and CDR2 FQNEAQ (reference sequence). The CDR3 region is CASSSGGRSEQYF. The DNA of the CDR3 is TGTGCCAGCAGCTCGGGCGGCAGGTCCGAGCAGTACTTC.

This clone appeared once. The rearrangement joins TRBV6-5 to TRBJ2-1; 7 bases match TRBD2. This CDR3 region has 12 residues. The germline gives CDR1 MNHEY, CDR2 SVGAGI. Trimming at V came to 2 bases and at J to 13 bases, leaving 5 bases not matched to a gene. CDR3 nucleotide sequence: TGTGCCAGCAGTTACGGGGGGAGGGCTCAGTTCTTC. Amino acid sequence: CASSYGGRAQFF.

V usage is TRBV4-1 and J usage is TRBJ1-5; TRBD1 agrees at 7 bases. After removal of 4 bases from V and 5 bases from J, the junction contained 11 bases not matched to a gene. Looked up from germline, CDR1 is MGHRA and CDR2 is YSYEKL. The length of the CDR3 is 16 residues. CDR3 in amino acids: CASSRSPPGGHQPQHF. The CDR3 DNA reads as TGCGCCAGCAGCCGCTCCCCCCCAGGGGGACATCAGCCCCAGCATTTT.

The gene calls are TRBV27 and TRBJ2-2; D is ambiguous. Germline CDR1 MNHEY, CDR2 SMNVEV (reference sequence). CDR3 length: 14 amino acids. The germline V and J ends were trimmed by 2 bases and 3 bases, with 7 bases remaining between them. The CDR3 spells CASSLNGDTGELFF. As DNA, the CDR3 is TGTGCCAGCAGTTTAAATGGCGACACCGGGGAGCTGTTTTTT.

This sequence joins TRBV5-1 and TRBJ1-2; 7 bases line up with TRBD1. V dropped 4 bases and J dropped 11; count of bases not matched to a gene: 8. The CDR3 runs 12 residues. Per germline, CDR1 SGHRS and CDR2 YFSETQ. The CDR3: CASSGQGEVYTF. In nucleotides, the CDR3 is TGCGCCAGCAGCGGTCAGGGGGAGGTATACACCTTC.

The chain has TRBV7-9 and TRBJ2-5; 8 positions agree with TRBD1. V trimming: 5 bases; J trimming: 4 bases; junction bases outside the gene matches: 6. CDR3 length: 14 residues. Germline CDR1 SEHNR, CDR2 FQNEAQ (reference sequence). This CDR3 reads CASSRDRGTETQYF. In nucleotides, the CDR3 is TGTGCCAGCAGCCGCGACAGGGGTACAGAGACCCAGTACTTC.